The 14 T cell receptor beta chains reported below all come from one sample, sequenced in a study of monozygotic twins with inflammatory bowel disease. Each CDR3 protein gets one entry in TCRdb, which reprocessed the 5' RACE reads and gives no DNA. This repertoire comprises fewer than 550,000 distinct CDR3 sequences; its ten largest clones make up around 2.4%. The specimen was blood. All receptors come from a human donor with ulcerative colitis or Crohn's disease, or a healthy co-twin of an affected twin (not recorded which).

The chain has TRBV7-2 and TRBJ2-7. The CDR3 contains 14 residues. Germline V CDR1 and CDR2: SGHTA, FQGNSA. Here the CDR3 reads CASSSEHGAYEQYF.

The chain has TRBV5-1 and TRBJ2-7; TCRdb's D call of TRBD1 is untestable without DNA. CDR3 length equals 15 residues. Germline CDR1 reads SGHRS; CDR2 reads YFSETQ. This CDR3 is CASQRNPGQGYEQYF.

CDR3 amino acids: CATSDPRQGLNTGELFF. The chain has TRBV24-1 and TRBJ2-2; absent DNA, TCRdb's TRBD1 call cannot be checked. Germline V gene sequence: CDR1 KGHDR, CDR2 SFDVKD. This CDR3 has 17 amino acids.

The chain uses TRBV2 and TRBJ2-7. The CDR3 extends over 12 amino acids. The V gene's germline CDR1 is SNHLY and CDR2 FYNNEI. The CDR3 spells CASRRRIDEQYF.

The chain couples TRBV5-5 to TRBJ2-3; TCRdb's assignment of TRBD2 cannot be checked, as there is no DNA. Looked up from germline, CDR1 is SGHKS and CDR2 is YYEKEE (reference sequence). The CDR3 runs to 18 residues. The CDR3 reads CASSSQWSTSGATDTQYF.

This rearrangement joins TRBV12-3 or TRBV12-4 to TRBJ2-7; TCRdb's D gene call, TRBD2, goes unchecked for lack of DNA. This CDR3 has 14 residues. Here the CDR3 reads CASSLVSLADEQYF.

The rearrangement joins TRBV6-5 to TRBJ2-7. CDR1 is MNHEY and CDR2 is SVGAGI in the germline V gene. The length of the CDR3 is 12 residues. CDR3 sequence: CASKGPKYEQYF.

V usage is TRBV9 and J usage is TRBJ2-1; TCRdb's D call of TRBD2 is untestable without DNA. Germline V gene sequence: CDR1 SGDLS, CDR2 YYNGEE. CDR3 length: 14 amino acids. The CDR3 loop is CASSLTSRLDEQFF.

V usage is TRBV5-1 and J usage is TRBJ2-7; there is no DNA to check the TCRdb D call of TRBD1. Germline CDR1 SGHRS, CDR2 YFSETQ. The CDR3 contains 13 residues. CDR3 residues: CASSLPTGQEQYF. The full variable domain, completed using reference TRBV5-1 and TRBJ2-7, is KAGVTQTPRYLIKTRGQQVTLSCSPISGHRSVSWYQQTPGQGLQFLFEYFSETQRNKGNFPGRFSGRQFSNSRSEMNVSTLELGDSALYLCASSLPTGQEQYFGPGTRLTVT.

V gene TRBV20-1 combines with J gene TRBJ2-3; TCRdb's D call of TRBD2 is untestable without DNA. Germline CDR1 and CDR2: DFQATT and SNEGSKA (reference sequence). CDR3 length equals 16 residues. This CDR3 is CSVASGSRTSTDTQYF.

The chain links TRBV5-1 to TRBJ1-1; TCRdb designates TRBD1, a call that cannot be tested without DNA. The CDR3 extends over 14 amino acids. CDR1 is SGHRS, CDR2 YFSETQ, per germline. CDR3 region: CASSYGQGTIEAFF.

The gene calls are TRBV13 and TRBJ1-6; TCRdb gives TRBD1 as the D gene, but with no DNA this cannot be confirmed. The CDR3 covers 16 residues. Germline V CDR1 and CDR2: PRHDT, FYEKMQ (reference sequence). CDR3 protein: CASSLGFGQGNSPLHF.

The chain employs TRBV5-1 and TRBJ1-2. Germline CDR1 SGHRS, CDR2 YFSETQ. This CDR3 region has 16 residues. The CDR3 spells CASSLGPFEANYGYTF.

J is TRBJ2-5 and V is TRBV12-3 or TRBV12-4; the TRBD1 assignment by TCRdb is unverifiable without DNA. The CDR3 covers 15 residues. The CDR3 reads CASSPWTGGQETQYF.